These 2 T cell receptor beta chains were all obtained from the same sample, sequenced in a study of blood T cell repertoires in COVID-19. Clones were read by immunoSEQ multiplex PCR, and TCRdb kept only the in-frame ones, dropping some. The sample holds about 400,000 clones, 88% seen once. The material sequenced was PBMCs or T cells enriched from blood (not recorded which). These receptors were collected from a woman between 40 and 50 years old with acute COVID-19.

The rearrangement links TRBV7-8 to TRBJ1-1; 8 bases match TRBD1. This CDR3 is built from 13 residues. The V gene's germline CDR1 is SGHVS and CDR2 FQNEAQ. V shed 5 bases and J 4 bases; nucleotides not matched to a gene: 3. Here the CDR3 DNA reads TGTGCCAGCAGCGCGGACAGGGCCACTGAAGCTTTCTTT. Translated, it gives CASSADRATEAFF. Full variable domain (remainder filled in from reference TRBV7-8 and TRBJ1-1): GAGVSQSPRYKVAKRGQDVALRCDPISGHVSLFWYQQALGQGPEFLTYFQNEAQLDKSGLPSDRFFAERPEGSVSTLKIQRTQQEDSAVYLCASSADRATEAFFGQGTRLTVV.

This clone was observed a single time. CDR3 nucleotides: TGTGCCAGCAGCCCCGGACTGTTCTTTGTGAATGAGCAGTTCTTC. Translated: CASSPGLFFVNEQFF. This chain joins TRBV5-8 and TRBJ2-1, with D possibly TRBD2 on 5 matching bases. V gave up 4 bases and J gave up 7 bases, with 18 bases separating them. Germline values: CDR1 SGHTS, CDR2 YDEGEE. The CDR3 contains 15 residues.